This T cell receptor beta chain was recovered during a study of blood T cell repertoires in COVID-19 (dated by TCRdb to about 2020). Regarding the research as a whole: Collaborator samples came from the United States, Italy and Spain and covered acute and convalescent phases of COVID-19. The material from the prospective study consisted of cDNA or gDNA derived from T cells, B-cell-depleted T cells, or PBMCs. The dataset comprised deeply sampled blood TCRbeta repertoires from subjects exposed to, actively infected with, or recovered from COVID-19. A freely available public database, intended as a resource for researchers studying the immune response to SARS-CoV-2, is where the repertoires were released. The samples were drawn from two sources: the first 160 participants of the ongoing ImmuneRACE study, and 950 to 1,500 subjects contributed by 6 global collaborators. Sample metadata almost always included a de-identified subject ID, COVID-19 status, age in years and sex. HLA class I and class II types, where available, came from metadata supplied by the sample provider rather than from assay-based typing.

Notes on this clone: Its binding antigen is unknown. No base quality information exists; no much larger clone differs at one position.

In the germline V gene, CDR1 corresponds to SGHDN and CDR2 to FVKESK. The CDR3 starts with the cysteine, ends with the phenylalanine, and has 17 residues. The only DNA kept is the CDR3, 51 bases in frame from the first base. The germline V and J ends show losses of 5 bases and 5 bases respectively, and no gene match explains 16 bases of the junction. TCRbeta CDR3 regions were amplified from genomic DNA using the immunoSEQ Assay, a bias-controlled multiplex PCR. The source study handled its data this way. The number of nucleated cells in each sample was estimated by amplification of reference gene primers within the assay. To quantify the absolute abundance of each unique TCRbeta CDR3 rearrangement, sequence reads were collapsed and filtered. Productive Simpson clonality was computed per sample as the square root of Simpson's diversity index over productive rearrangements. TCRdb provides this immuneACCESS table in a form limited to in-frame rearrangements. Some clones are lacking; in checked studies, under half of them reflect an unresolved V gene, and why the rest are absent is not known. That table furnishes V, J and clone size, whereas the DNA furnished D and trimming. In all, the sample holds 29,000 or so clones, and about 90% of those were seen once. The ten most abundant clones make up 3.5% of the sample.

The collaborating institutions used their own protocols to collect whole blood in K2EDTA tubes. For TCRbeta analysis, collaborator samples were shipped as frozen whole blood, as isolated PBMCs, or as DNA extracted from either sample type. Study-wide conclusions, independent of this receptor: Clinical and demographic metadata were provided uncurated, with the amount varying by source and participant.

The V and J segments used are TRBV14 and TRBJ2-5, with 8 middle bases fitting TRBD2. The origin of this receptor is a human donor in a cohort sampled during active COVID-19. Input material: peripheral blood. The nucleotide sequence is TGTGCCAGCAGCTCCAGCGGCGGGGGGCCCCTCCGGGAGACCCAGTACTTC. The encoded protein is CASSSSGGGPLRETQYF.